This passage covers 20 T cell receptor beta chains from one sample sequenced in a study of blood T cell repertoires in COVID-19. Produced via immunoSEQ multiplex PCR; TCRdb's table is partial and in-frame only. The sample has roughly 53,000 clones; roughly 87% are singletons. Sample: peripheral blood. The receptors were sampled from a man in his 60s with acute or convalescent COVID-19.

The rearrangement links TRBV11-2 to TRBJ1-6, with 9 positions matching TRBD1. This CDR3 is 15 amino acids long. With V trimmed by 6 bases and J by 7 bases, 7 bases remained unmatched. The germline CDR1 and CDR2 sequences are SGHAT and FQNNGV. The CDR3 region is CASRRTGEGNSPLHF. In nucleotides, the CDR3 is TGTGCCAGCAGAAGGACAGGGGAAGGGAATTCACCCCTCCACTTT.

The genes are TRBV18 and TRBJ2-3; possibly TRBD2 for D (5 bases). The CDR3 extends over 15 amino acids. Germline lookup yields CDR1 KGHSH and CDR2 LQKENI. Trimming took off 6 bases at V and 2 bases at J, with 15 bases between the two ends. CDR3 amino acids: CASSPQRGLTDTQYF. CDR3 nucleotide sequence: TGTGCCAGCTCGCCCCAAAGAGGGCTCACAGATACGCAGTATTTT.

The rearrangement joins TRBV7-9 to TRBJ1-2, with D maybe TRBD1 (6 bases). CDR1 is SEHNR and CDR2 is FQNEAQ in the germline V gene (reference sequence). This CDR3 is 15 amino acids long. V lost 6 bases to trimming and J lost 0 bases, with 14 bases between them. Written as DNA, the CDR3 is TGTGCCAGCAGTTCGGGACAATCAGCTAACTATGGCTACACCTTC. It is translated as CASSSGQSANYGYTF.

The chain couples TRBV19 to TRBJ1-5, with TRBD1 identical over 7 bases. The CDR3 totals 15 residues. Trimming at V came to 5 bases and at J to 0 bases, leaving 4 bases not matched to a gene. Germline V gene sequence: CDR1 LNHDA, CDR2 SQIVND (reference sequence). Written as DNA, the CDR3 is TGTGCCAGTAGTTGGGACAGTTATAGCAATCAGCCCCAGCATTTT. Translated: CASSWDSYSNQPQHF.

CDR3 sequence: CASSYVLGVAYGYTF. The CDR3 bases are TGTGCCAGCAGTTACGTGTTAGGGGTTGCGTATGGCTACACCTTC. The chain uses TRBV6-2 or TRBV6-3 and TRBJ1-2, with D possibly matching TRBD1 (5 bases). The CDR3 contains 15 residues. Germline V gene data show CDR1 as MNHEY and CDR2 as SVGEGT. Deletions cut 2 bases from V and 5 bases from J, with 15 bases between.

This chain connects TRBV6-5 to TRBJ2-7; the D gene is possibly TRBD1 (6 bases). The V and J ends lost 6 bases and 0 bases respectively, with 15 bases between them. This CDR3 has 15 residues. Per germline, CDR1 MNHEY and CDR2 SVGAGI. The DNA of the CDR3 is TGTGCCAGCAGCCAGGACAGAGCTTCCTCCTACGAGCAGTACTTC. Protein product: CASSQDRASSYEQYF.

The genes are TRBV5-4 and TRBJ2-1; D gene uncertain. Trimming pared 1 base from V and 5 bases from J, leaving 13 bases between. CDR3 length: 15 amino acids. Germline V gene lookup returns CDR1 SGHNT and CDR2 YYREEE (reference sequence). CDR3 coding DNA: TGTGCCAGCAGCTTGAGAGTTTTGGGCAACAATGAGCAGTTCTTC. Protein sequence: CASSLRVLGNNEQFF.

This chain links TRBV10-3 with TRBJ1-2, with TRBD1 matching over 7 bases. CDR1 and CDR2 from the germline V gene are ENHRY and SYGVKD. CDR3 length: 15 amino acids. The V gene end was trimmed by 2 bases and the J gene end by 0 bases; junction bases not matched to a gene: 3. The CDR3 here is CAISEGQGANYGYTF. CDR3 nucleotides: TGTGCCATCAGTGAGGGGCAGGGGGCTAACTATGGCTACACCTTC.

The V and J genes are TRBV10-3 and TRBJ2-7; 9 bases match TRBD1. After removal of 3 bases from V and 5 bases from J, the junction contained 8 bases not matched to a gene. Germline V gene lookup returns CDR1 ENHRY and CDR2 SYGVKD. The CDR3 runs 15 residues. CDR3 nucleotide sequence: TGTGCCATCAGTGACCCCGGGACAGGGAGTCACGAGCAGTACTTC. This translates into CAISDPGTGSHEQYF.

The table lists this clone with a count of one. The chain employs TRBV18 and TRBJ1-2; 7 bases agree with TRBD1. The CDR3 extends over 14 amino acids. J was trimmed by 6 bases and V by 5 bases; bases with no gene match: 9. Germline V gives CDR1 KGHSH, CDR2 LQKENI. CDR3 amino acids: CASSNRGQLHGYTF. Here the CDR3 DNA reads TGTGCCAGCTCAAACAGGGGACAACTTCATGGCTACACCTTC. Together with reference TRBV18 and TRBJ1-2, the CDR3 gives the full variable domain: NAGVMQNPRHLVRRRGQEARLRCSPMKGHSHVYWYRQLPEEGLKFMVYLQKENIIDESGMPKERFSAEFPKEGPSILRIQQVVRGDSAAYFCASSNRGQLHGYTFGSGTRLTVV.

This clone was found once. V and J are TRBV7-2 and TRBJ2-3; no clear D. Germline V gene data show CDR1 as SGHTA and CDR2 as FQGNSA. The CDR3 spans 14 residues. The V and J ends lost 4 bases and 8 bases respectively, with 16 bases between them. The chain's CDR3 is CASSYSPARGTQYF. The CDR3 DNA reads TGTGCCAGCAGCTATTCACCAGCGAGAGGTACGCAGTATTTT.

This clone showed up just once. The chain links TRBV21-1 to TRBJ1-1. TRBV21-1 is reported as a pseudogene. This CDR3 has 14 residues. The CDR3 loop is CASSKDRAPTEAFF. CDR3 nucleotides: TGTGCCAGCAGCAAAGACCGAGCTCCTACTGAAGCTTTCTTT.

This chain links TRBV7-2 with TRBJ2-1; a possible D gene is TRBD2 (6 bases). The V end was cut by 1 base, the J end by 12 bases, with 16 bases between. Germline values: CDR1 SGHTA, CDR2 FQGNSA. The CDR3 is 14 residues long. The CDR3: CASSLGGTVIVQFF. Written as DNA, the CDR3 is TGTGCCAGCAGCTTAGGCGGGACGGTCATTGTGCAGTTCTTC. The variable domain in full, with the rest retrieved from reference TRBV7-2 and TRBJ2-1, is GAGVSQSPSNKVTEKGKDVELRCDPISGHTALYWYRQSLGQGLEFLIYFQGNSAPDKSGLPSDRFSAERTGGSVSTLTIQRTQQEDSAVYLCASSLGGTVIVQFFGPGTRLTVL.

This clone was seen only once. The rearrangement joins TRBV29-1 to TRBJ1-3; D remains unclear. In germline, CDR1 is SQVTM, CDR2 ANQGSEA. With 4 bases removed from V and 1 base from J, the gap between germline ends came to 8 bases. This CDR3 has 13 residues. CDR3 sequence: CSVGGQSGNTIYF. The CDR3 nucleotides read TGCAGCGTTGGAGGGCAGTCTGGAAACACCATATATTTT.

The gene calls are TRBV5-1 and TRBJ1-2; TRBD1 matches at 8 bases. This CDR3 is built from 13 residues. Germline assignment: CDR1 SGHRS and CDR2 YFSETQ. V shed 4 bases, J shed 6 bases, and the junction held 5 bases outside the gene matches. In nucleotides, the CDR3 is TGCGCCAGCAGCCGGGGACAGGAGGATGGCTACACCTTC. It is translated as CASSRGQEDGYTF.

This clone showed up just a few times. This sequence joins TRBV2 and TRBJ2-7; 11 bases line up with TRBD1. The CDR3 runs to 15 residues. Germline trimming cut 6 bases from V and 2 bases from J; bases unmatched to any gene: 6. CDR1 SNHLY and CDR2 FYNNEI come from the germline V gene. The CDR3 here is CASSRGTGGTYEQYF. Written as DNA, the CDR3 is TGTGCCAGCAGCAGAGGGACAGGGGGTACCTACGAGCAGTACTTC.

The chain employs TRBV24-1 and TRBJ2-1; TRBD2 agrees at 11 bases. In germline, CDR1 is KGHDR, CDR2 SFDVKD. The CDR3 totals 17 residues. The trim removed 3 bases at V and 7 bases at J, leaving 10 bases unmatched. CDR3 in amino acids: CATSDNSGGATANEQFF. The DNA of the CDR3 is TGTGCCACCAGTGATAATAGCGGGGGGGCAACTGCGAATGAGCAGTTCTTC.

This rearrangement joins TRBV28 to TRBJ1-1; D is perhaps TRBD1 (5 bases). Trimming cost V 3 bases and J 3 bases, with 8 bases left between them. Germline V gene data show CDR1 as MDHEN and CDR2 as SYDVKM. The CDR3 contains 13 residues. CDR3 DNA sequence: TGTGCCAGCAGTTTCGACAGAGACACTGAAGCTTTCTTT. Protein product: CASSFDRDTEAFF.

The V call is TRBV7-2, the J call TRBJ1-4, with 9 bases identical to TRBD1. This CDR3 spans 14 amino acids. V shed 10 bases, J shed 7 bases, and the junction held 10 bases outside the gene matches. Germline V gene lookup returns CDR1 SGHTA and CDR2 FQGNSA. CDR3 region: CATSKGQGSEKLFF. As DNA, the CDR3 is TGTGCCACCTCTAAGGGACAGGGCTCTGAAAAACTGTTTTTT.

The rearrangement links TRBV9 to TRBJ1-2; a possible D gene is TRBD1 (5 bases). CDR1 is SGDLS, CDR2 YYNGEE, per germline. V was pared by 3 bases and J by 2 bases, with 17 bases between. This CDR3 has 16 amino acids. The CDR3 loop reads CASSGVAQRGNYGYTF. CDR3 bases: TGTGCCAGCAGCGGAGTAGCCCAGCGGGGGAACTATGGCTACACCTTC. The complete variable domain, with remaining parts taken from reference TRBV9 and TRBJ1-2, reads DSGVTQTPKHLITATGQRVTLRCSPRSGDLSVYWYQQSLDQGLQFLIQYYNGEERAKGNILERFSAQQFPDLHSELNLSSLELGDSALYFCASSGVAQRGNYGYTFGSGTRLTVV.